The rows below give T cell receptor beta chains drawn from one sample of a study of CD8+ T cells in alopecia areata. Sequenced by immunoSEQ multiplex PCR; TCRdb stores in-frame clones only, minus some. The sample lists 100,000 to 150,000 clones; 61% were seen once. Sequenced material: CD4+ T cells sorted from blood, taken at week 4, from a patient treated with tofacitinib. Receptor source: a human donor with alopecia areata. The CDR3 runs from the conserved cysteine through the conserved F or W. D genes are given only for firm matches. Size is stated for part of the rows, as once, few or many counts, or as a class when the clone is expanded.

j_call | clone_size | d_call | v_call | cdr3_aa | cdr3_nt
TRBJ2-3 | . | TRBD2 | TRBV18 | CASSHTSGSSTDTQYF | TGTGCCAGCTCTCACACTAGCGGTTCGAGCACAGATACGCAGTATTTT
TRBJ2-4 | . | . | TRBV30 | CAWSEGQSTPWYF | TGTGCCTGGAGTGAAGGACAGTCGACCCCTTGGTACTTC
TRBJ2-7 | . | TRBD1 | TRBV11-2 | CASSADRYEQYF | TGTGCCAGCAGCGCGGACAGGTACGAGCAGTACTTC
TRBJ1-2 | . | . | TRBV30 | CAWSVRRGYGYTF | TGTGCCTGGAGTGTTCGACGGGGCTATGGCTACACCTTC
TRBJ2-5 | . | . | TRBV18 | CASSPVQETQYF | TGTGCCAGCTCACCCGTCCAAGAGACCCAGTACTTC
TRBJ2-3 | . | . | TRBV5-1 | CASSRNGLGVNTDTQYF | TGCGCCAGCAGCAGGAACGGGCTGGGGGTAAACACAGATACGCAGTATTTT
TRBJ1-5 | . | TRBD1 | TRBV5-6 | CASSAQGVFSNQPQHF | TGTGCCAGCAGCGCACAGGGGGTATTTAGCAATCAGCCCCAGCATTTT
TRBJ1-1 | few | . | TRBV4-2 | CASSQTRGAEAFF | TGTGCCAGCAGCCAGACTCGGGGGGCCGAAGCTTTCTTT
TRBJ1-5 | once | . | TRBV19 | CASSATGGKPQHF | TGTGCCAGTAGTGCGACAGGCGGGAAGCCCCAGCATTTT
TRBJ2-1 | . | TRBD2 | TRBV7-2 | CASSFGLAGGLSYNEQFF | TGTGCCAGCAGTTTCGGACTAGCGGGAGGGCTGTCCTACAATGAGCAGTTCTTC
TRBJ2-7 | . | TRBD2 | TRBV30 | CAWSPGLSSYEQYF | TGTGCCTGGAGCCCGGGACTAAGCTCCTACGAGCAGTACTTC
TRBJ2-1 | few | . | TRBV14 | CASSQDLVSEQFF | TGTGCCAGCAGCCAAGATTTAGTGAGTGAGCAGTTCTTC
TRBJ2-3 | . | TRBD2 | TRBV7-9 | CASSFSAGGPTDTQYF | TGTGCCAGCAGCTTTTCAGCGGGAGGGCCAACAGATACGCAGTATTTT
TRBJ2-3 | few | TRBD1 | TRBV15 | CATSRVTRQGKDTQYF | TGTGCCACCAGCAGAGTGACGAGACAGGGGAAGGATACGCAGTATTTT
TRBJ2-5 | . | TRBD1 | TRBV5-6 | CASSLALGQGASETQYF | TGTGCCAGCAGCTTAGCGTTGGGACAGGGGGCCTCGGAGACCCAGTACTTC
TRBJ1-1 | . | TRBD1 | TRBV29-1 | CSVETGATEAFF | TGCAGCGTTGAGACAGGGGCAACTGAAGCTTTCTTT
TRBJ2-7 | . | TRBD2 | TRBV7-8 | CASSLAPGRGALGEQYF | TGTGCCAGCAGCTTAGCGCCTGGGCGGGGGGCCCTTGGGGAGCAGTACTTC
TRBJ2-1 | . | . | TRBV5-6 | CASSFEPEQYNEQFF | TGTGCCAGCAGCTTCGAGCCGGAACAATACAATGAGCAGTTCTTC
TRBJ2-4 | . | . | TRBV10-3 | CAISESTERLVQYF | TGTGCCATCAGTGAGTCGACCGAGCGACTAGTTCAGTACTTC
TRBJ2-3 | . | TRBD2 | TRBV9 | CASSVAAGVVDTQYF | TGTGCCAGCAGCGTAGCCGCGGGAGTGGTAGATACGCAGTATTTT
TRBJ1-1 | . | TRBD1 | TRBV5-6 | CASSPTGMDRDAFF | TGTGCCAGCAGCCCAACAGGTATGGACAGGGACGCTTTCTTT
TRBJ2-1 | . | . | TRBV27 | CASSYTRGHNEQFF | TGTGCCAGCAGCTACACGAGAGGCCACAATGAGCAGTTCTTC
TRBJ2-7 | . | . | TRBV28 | CASTTGTFYEQYF | TGTGCCAGCACTACAGGGACCTTCTACGAGCAGTACTTC
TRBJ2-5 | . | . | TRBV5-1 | CASRGEETQYF | TGCGCCAGTAGAGGGGAAGAGACCCAGTACTTC
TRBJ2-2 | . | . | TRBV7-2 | CASSLRMNTGELFF | TGTGCCAGCAGCTTAAGGATGAACACCGGGGAGCTGTTTTTT
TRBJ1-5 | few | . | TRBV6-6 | CASSKFDSNQPQHF | TGTGCCAGCAGTAAATTCGATAGCAATCAGCCCCAGCATTTT
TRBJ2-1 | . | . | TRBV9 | CASSPQAQSSEQFF | TGTGCCAGCAGCCCTCAGGCCCAGTCCAGTGAGCAGTTCTTC
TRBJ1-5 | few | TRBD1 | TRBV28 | CASSGDSSYQPQHF | TGTGCCAGCAGTGGGGACAGTTCGTATCAGCCCCAGCATTTT
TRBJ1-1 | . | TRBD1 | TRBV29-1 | CSVRFPDRLDEAFF | TGCAGCGTTCGTTTCCCGGACAGGCTAGATGAAGCTTTCTTT
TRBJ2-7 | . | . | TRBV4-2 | CASSQGANQDEQYF | TGTGCCAGCAGCCAAGGGGCCAACCAGGACGAGCAGTACTTC
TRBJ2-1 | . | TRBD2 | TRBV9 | CASSVASGTYNEQFF | TGTGCCAGCAGCGTAGCTAGCGGGACCTACAATGAGCAGTTCTTC
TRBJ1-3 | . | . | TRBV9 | CASSVGQITGNTIYF | TGTGCCAGCAGCGTAGGGCAGATTACTGGAAACACCATATATTTT
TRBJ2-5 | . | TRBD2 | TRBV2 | CASSQAGVPQETQYF | TGTGCCAGCAGTCAAGCGGGAGTCCCCCAAGAGACCCAGTACTTC
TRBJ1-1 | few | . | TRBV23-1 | CASSQSPFLPLVNTEAFF | TGCGCCAGCAGTCAATCCCCCTTCCTACCACTAGTAAACACTGAAGCTTTCTTT
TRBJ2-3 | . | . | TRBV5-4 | CASRKNEAADTQYF | TGTGCCAGCAGGAAAAATGAGGCCGCAGATACGCAGTATTTT
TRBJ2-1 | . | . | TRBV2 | CASSATGYNEQFF | TGTGCCAGCAGTGCTACAGGCTACAATGAGCAGTTCTTC
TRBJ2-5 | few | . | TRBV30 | CAWSVRGGTQETQYF | TGTGCCTGGAGTGTACGTGGAGGGACCCAAGAGACCCAGTACTTC
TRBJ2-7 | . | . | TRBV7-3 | CASSPNRNDEQYF | TGTGCCAGCAGTCCTAACAGGAACGACGAGCAGTACTTC
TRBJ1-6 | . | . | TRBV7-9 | CASSLGEVNSPLHF | TGTGCCAGCAGCTTGGGGGAGGTTAATTCACCCCTCCACTTT
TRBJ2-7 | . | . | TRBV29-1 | CSVGTEYGQYF | TGCAGCGTTGGGACCGAATATGGGCAGTACTTC
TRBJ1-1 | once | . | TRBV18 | CASSPKNTEAFF | TGTGCCAGCTCACCTAAGAACACTGAAGCTTTCTTT
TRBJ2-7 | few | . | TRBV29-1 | CSHAREGKQYF | TGCAGCCATGCCCGCGAGGGGAAGCAGTACTTC
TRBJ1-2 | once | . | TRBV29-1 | CSVSSTGTNYGYTF | TGCAGCGTTTCTTCCACAGGGACTAACTATGGCTACACCTTC
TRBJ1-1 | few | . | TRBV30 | CAWSVTRGPWNTEAFF | TGTGCCTGGAGTGTAACACGGGGGCCATGGAACACTGAAGCTTTCTTT
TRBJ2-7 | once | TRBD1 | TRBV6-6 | CASRHGQGYEQYF | TGTGCCAGCAGACACGGACAGGGTTACGAGCAGTACTTC
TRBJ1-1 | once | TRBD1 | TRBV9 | CASSVAGQGEAFF | TGTGCCAGCAGCGTAGCAGGACAGGGTGAAGCTTTCTTT